These 32 T cell receptor beta chains originate from one sample sequenced in a study of shared clonotypes between healthy human individuals. Naive CD8 cells lacked CD45RO and underwent positive selection for CCR7, leaving out terminally differentiated effector memory CD45RA+ cells. Clones were sequenced by immunoSEQ multiplex PCR, and TCRdb holds only the in-frame ones, with some missing. Of some 2,000,000 clones listed, roughly 95% are singletons. The sample was naive CD8+ T cells sorted from blood. The receptors stem from a man between 18 and 35 years old in good health.

For this clone: This sample includes further DNA sequences coding for the same CDR3. In DNA, the CDR3 is TGTGCCAGCAGCTTCGCTAGCGGGGAATACAATGAGCAGTTCTTC. This translates into CASSFASGEYNEQFF. The gene calls are TRBV7-9 and TRBJ2-1; 9 positions match TRBD2. J gave up 4 bases and V 3 bases, and 4 bases lay outside the gene matches. CDR1 and CDR2 from the germline V gene are SEHNR and FQNEAQ (reference sequence). This CDR3 has 15 residues.

CDR3 loop: CASSFTDSNQPQHF. CDR3 coding DNA: TGTGCCAGCAGCTTTACTGACAGCAATCAGCCCCAGCATTTT. The chain has TRBV5-6 and TRBJ1-5; D gene uncertain. Germline loops: CDR1 SGHDT, CDR2 YYEEEE. The CDR3 extends over 14 amino acids. The V end lost 2 bases, the J end lost 1 base, and 7 bases lay between the germline ends.

J is TRBJ1-2 and V is TRBV2; D ambiguous. This CDR3 has 12 residues. Germline CDR1 is SNHLY and CDR2 is FYNNEI. Trimming removed 9 bases at V and 7 bases at J, with 15 bases between. CDR3 sequence (DNA): TGTGCCAGACGAACTACAGCGAGTGGCTACACCTTC. It encodes CARRTTASGYTF.

The chain links TRBV13 to TRBJ2-7, with 8 bases fitting TRBD2. This CDR3 has 15 amino acids. The J segment lost 5 bases and the V segment lost 5 bases, leaving 11 bases of the junction unmatched. Germline V gene sequence: CDR1 PRHDT, CDR2 FYEKMQ (reference sequence). Here the CDR3 DNA reads TGTGCCAGCAGCCCGGGACTAGTCGATCTCCACGAGCAGTACTTC. Amino acids: CASSPGLVDLHEQYF.

The J gene is TRBJ2-7, the V gene TRBV5-4, with 7 bases matching TRBD2. V shed 5 bases, J shed 0 bases, and the junction held 11 bases outside the gene matches. The CDR3 has 16 amino acids. Germline-derived CDR1 and CDR2 are SGHNT and YYREEE (reference sequence). CDR3 DNA sequence: TGTGCCAGCAGTCAAGCCGGGGAGCGGGACTCCTACGAGCAGTACTTC. Translating gives CASSQAGERDSYEQYF.

J is TRBJ2-1 and V is TRBV4-3; TRBD1 matches 8 bases. V lost 3 bases to trimming and J lost 13 bases; unmatched junction nucleotides: 20. The CDR3 runs to 17 residues. Per germline, CDR1 LGHNA and CDR2 YSLEER. CDR3 loop: CASSHWPTGTGQEPQFF. The DNA of the CDR3 is TGCGCCAGCAGCCATTGGCCAACCGGGACAGGCCAAGAACCCCAGTTCTTC.

The chain joins TRBV29-1 to TRBJ1-2; maybe TRBD1 (5 bases). Trimming took 3 bases from V and 7 from J, leaving 21 bases between them. The CDR3 sequence is 15 residues long. Germline CDR1 SQVTM, CDR2 ANQGSEA. DNA for the CDR3: TGCAGCGTTGATGACGGCAGGGCGTGGGAGAGTGGCTACACCTTC. It specifies CSVDDGRAWESGYTF.

This chain links TRBV11-2 with TRBJ2-7; the D gene is possibly TRBD1 (5 bases). With 5 bases removed from V and 2 bases from J, the gap between germline ends came to 10 bases. The CDR3 loop spans 13 amino acids. Germline V gene lookup returns CDR1 SGHAT and CDR2 FQNNGV. CDR3 protein: CASSPDSPYEQYF. The CDR3 coding sequence is TGTGCCAGCAGCCCAGACAGTCCCTACGAGCAGTACTTC.

This chain links TRBV9 with TRBJ2-3, with 8 bases identical to TRBD1. This CDR3 region has 14 residues. Unmatched junction bases numbered 6, after V lost 7 bases and J lost 2 bases. Looked up from germline, CDR1 is SGDLS and CDR2 is YYNGEE. Here the CDR3 reads CASGGQGPTDTQYF. As DNA, the CDR3 is TGTGCCAGCGGAGGACAGGGCCCCACAGATACGCAGTATTTT.

With respect to this clone: The sample holds other DNA sequences that translate to the same CDR3. Here the CDR3 DNA reads TGTGCCAGCAGTGAAGCGAACAGGGAGACCCAGTACTTC. It translates to CASSEANRETQYF. V gene TRBV2 combines with J gene TRBJ2-5; maybe TRBD1 (5 bases). V lost 0 bases, J lost 5 bases, and 7 bases lay in between. The CDR3 covers 13 residues. Per germline, CDR1 SNHLY and CDR2 FYNNEI.

The J gene is TRBJ2-3, the V gene TRBV2; D not resolved. The ends were cut back, 6 bases at V and 2 bases at J, with 12 bases in the middle. CDR1 SNHLY and CDR2 FYNNEI come from the germline V gene. This CDR3 comprises 14 residues. The CDR3 spells CASRDLDTTDTQYF. The CDR3 DNA sequence: TGTGCCAGCAGGGATCTAGACACCACAGATACGCAGTATTTT. Looking up the rest from reference TRBV2 and TRBJ2-3 gives the full variable domain: EPEVTQTPSHQVTQMGQEVILRCVPISNHLYFYWYRQILGQKVEFLVSFYNNEISEKSEIFDDQFSVERPDGSNFTLKIRSTKLEDSAMYFCASRDLDTTDTQYFGPGTRLTVL.

The chain carries TRBV11-1 and TRBJ2-4; 8 nucleotides match TRBD2. V shed 4 bases, J shed 8 bases, and the junction held 10 bases outside the gene matches. CDR1 and CDR2 from the germline V gene are SGHAT and FQDESV (reference sequence). The CDR3 has 15 amino acids. The CDR3: CASSSSASGGDIQYF. In DNA, the CDR3 is TGTGCCAGCAGCTCATCGGCCAGCGGGGGTGACATTCAGTACTTC. Using reference TRBV11-1 and TRBJ2-4 for the parts outside the CDR3, the full variable domain is EAEVAQSPRYKITEKSQAVAFWCDPISGHATLYWYRQILGQGPELLVQFQDESVVDDSQLPKDRFSAERLKGVDSTLKIQPAELGDSAMYLCASSSSASGGDIQYFGAGTRLSVL.

This chain joins TRBV19 and TRBJ1-1; perhaps TRBD1 as D (5 bases). There are 14 residues in the CDR3. Germline V gives CDR1 LNHDA, CDR2 SQIVND (reference sequence). V lost 6 bases to trimming and J lost 5 bases, with 16 bases between them. The CDR3 spells CASRAREGVTEAFF. In nucleotides, the CDR3 is TGTGCCAGTAGGGCTCGGGAAGGGGTGACTGAAGCTTTCTTT.

The chain uses TRBV11-2 and TRBJ2-5; the match to TRBD2 covers 9 bases. This CDR3 is 16 amino acids long. The germline V gene encodes CDR1 SGHAT and CDR2 FQNNGV. Trimming at V came to 0 bases and at J to 9 bases, leaving 11 bases not matched to a gene. CDR3 amino acids: CASSLDYASGVKAQYF. In DNA, the CDR3 is TGTGCCAGCAGCTTAGATTATGCTAGCGGGGTCAAGGCCCAGTACTTC.

The rearrangement uses TRBV21-1 and TRBJ2-3; the D call TRBD2 from the table was never checked on the DNA. TRBV21-1 represents a pseudogene. The CDR3 totals 16 residues. The CDR3 region is CASSKGRPREADTQYF. CDR3 in DNA: TGTGCCAGCAGCAAAGGGAGGCCCCGGGAGGCTGATACGCAGTATTTT.

This chain uses TRBV10-3 with TRBJ2-1, with 7 bases lining up with TRBD2. This CDR3 is built from 14 residues. The germline CDR1 and CDR2 sequences are ENHRY and SYGVKD. Losses at the gene ends were 3 bases for V and 7 bases for J; bases not matched to a gene: 6. This CDR3 reads CAISDPGRENEQFF. Written as DNA, the CDR3 is TGTGCCATCAGTGACCCGGGGCGGGAGAATGAGCAGTTCTTC.

V usage is TRBV5-6 and J usage is TRBJ2-7; unclear D gene. The CDR3 sequence is 13 residues long. Germline V gene lookup returns CDR1 SGHDT and CDR2 YYEEEE. Trimming stripped 1 base from V and 5 bases from J, with 10 bases between. DNA of the CDR3: TGTGCCAGCAGCTTGATAGGCGATGACGAGCAGTACTTC. Protein product: CASSLIGDDEQYF.

V and J are TRBV10-3 and TRBJ1-1; tentative D call: TRBD1 (5 bases). This CDR3 region has 14 residues. Germline CDR1 ENHRY, CDR2 SYGVKD. V was clipped by 5 bases and J by 7 bases, with 17 bases between them. As DNA, the CDR3 is TGTGCCATCAGTCTGCGGGACTCTAGGGGTGAAGCTTTCTTT. Its protein is CAISLRDSRGEAFF.

CDR3 sequence: CASRLVWAGMNTEAFF. As DNA, the CDR3 is TGTGCAAGTCGCTTAGTCTGGGCAGGGATGAACACTGAAGCTTTCTTT. The rearrangement uses TRBV12-2 and TRBJ1-1; the table's D call, TRBD1, was not checked against the DNA. TRBV12-2 is a pseudogene. This CDR3 is 16 amino acids long.

The V and J genes are TRBV2 and TRBJ1-4, with D possibly being TRBD1 (5 bases). The CDR3 spans 12 residues. The germline V gene encodes CDR1 SNHLY and CDR2 FYNNEI. Trimming removed 9 bases from V and 7 bases from J, with 12 bases in between. The CDR3 sequence: CASSPDTEKLFF. The DNA for the CDR3 is TGTGCCAGTTCCCCGGACACTGAAAAACTGTTTTTT.

This clone was seen just once. Distinct nucleotide sequences in the sample also encode this CDR3. This chain connects TRBV7-9 to TRBJ2-7; D not certain. V lost 1 base and J 2 bases, leaving 9 bases between the germline ends. CDR1 SEHNR and CDR2 FQNEAQ come from the germline V gene (reference sequence). CDR3 size: 14 residues. The CDR3 protein is CASSLGPGTYEQYF. CDR3 sequence (DNA): TGTGCCAGCAGCTTAGGGCCAGGAACCTACGAGCAGTACTTC. The full variable domain, rest sourced from reference TRBV7-9 and TRBJ2-7, is DTGVSQNPRHKITKRGQNVTFRCDPISEHNRLYWYRQTLGQGPEFLTYFQNEAQLEKSRLLSDRFSAERPKGSFSTLEIQRTEQGDSAMYLCASSLGPGTYEQYFGPGTRLTVT.

The chain employs TRBV6-5 and TRBJ2-2, with no clear D. The CDR3 sequence is 12 residues long. Trimming cost V 4 bases and J 5 bases, with 5 bases left between them. Germline V gene data show CDR1 as MNHEY and CDR2 as SVGAGI. CDR3 sequence reads: CASSFLTGELFF. The DNA for the CDR3 is TGTGCCAGCAGTTTCCTAACCGGGGAGCTGTTTTTT.

The chain recombines TRBV9 with TRBJ1-2; D perhaps matches TRBD1 (6 bases). Germline V lookup: CDR1 SGDLS, CDR2 YYNGEE. Deletions cut 5 bases from V and 6 bases from J, with 17 bases between. This CDR3 region has 14 residues. This CDR3 is CASSSTRDTNGYTF. The CDR3 DNA is TGTGCCAGCAGTTCAACCCGGGACACCAATGGCTACACCTTC.

This rearrangement joins TRBV7-8 to TRBJ1-1; 10 nucleotides line up with TRBD1. The CDR3 contains 14 residues. The V gene end was trimmed by 4 bases and the J gene end by 11 bases; junction bases not matched to a gene: 10. Germline-derived CDR1 and CDR2 are SGHVS and FQNEAQ. CDR3 bases: TGTGCCAGCAGCTGGACAGGGGGTTCCCCAGATGCTTTCTTT. Translating gives CASSWTGGSPDAFF. Looking up the rest from reference TRBV7-8 and TRBJ1-1 gives the full variable domain: GAGVSQSPRYKVAKRGQDVALRCDPISGHVSLFWYQQALGQGPEFLTYFQNEAQLDKSGLPSDRFFAERPEGSVSTLKIQRTQQEDSAVYLCASSWTGGSPDAFFGQGTRLTVV.

The V gene is TRBV4-2, the J gene TRBJ1-2; D call uncertain. Germline V gives CDR1 LGHNA, CDR2 YNFKEQ. The CDR3 is 16 residues long. With 0 bases removed from V and 3 bases from J, the gap between germline ends came to 14 bases. The chain's CDR3 is CASSQDDRGIDYGYTF. The DNA for the CDR3 is TGTGCCAGCAGCCAAGATGACCGGGGAATCGACTATGGCTACACCTTC.

V and J are TRBV30 and TRBJ2-5; D is possibly TRBD1 (7 bases). CDR3 length: 18 residues. V lost 0 bases and J 7 bases, leaving 27 bases between the germline ends. Germline-derived CDR1 and CDR2 are GTSNPN and SVGIG (reference sequence). The CDR3, as DNA: TGTGCCTGGAGTGTAGTTGGGACAGTGGGGGTTTGGAGGGGGACCCAGTACTTC. Encoded protein: CAWSVVGTVGVWRGTQYF.

This chain uses TRBV5-6 with TRBJ2-1; perhaps TRBD1 as D (5 bases). This CDR3 is built from 15 residues. The V end was cut by 0 bases, the J end by 3 bases, with 10 bases between. From germline, CDR1 is SGHDT and CDR2 YYEEEE. DNA for the CDR3: TGTGCCAGCAGCTTGGCAGGGTACTTCTACAATGAGCAGTTCTTC. This translates into CASSLAGYFYNEQFF.

Remarks on this clone: At the DNA level, this CDR3 is encoded by other sequences in the same sample as well. This chain uses TRBV5-1 with TRBJ2-7, with D perhaps assigned TRBD1 or TRBD2 (5 bases each). Germline V lookup: CDR1 SGHRS, CDR2 YFSETQ. V was shortened by 3 bases and J by 2 bases, with 9 bases between the two germline ends. This CDR3 is built from 13 residues. CDR3 DNA: TGCGCCAGCAGCTGGGGGACGGCCTACGAGCAGTACTTC. It specifies CASSWGTAYEQYF.

The V and J genes are TRBV5-8 and TRBJ1-6; 10 nucleotides match TRBD1. The CDR3 spans 15 residues. V lost 3 bases and J lost 11; bases outside the gene matches: 8. The germline CDR1 and CDR2 sequences are SGHTS and YDEGEE. The CDR3 region has the DNA TGTGCCAGCAGCTGGTCCGGGACAGGGGCCACACCCCTCCACTTT. As protein: CASSWSGTGATPLHF. Looking up the rest from reference TRBV5-8 and TRBJ1-6 gives the full variable domain: EAGVTQSPTHLIKTRGQQATLRCSPISGHTSVYWYQQALGLGLQFLLWYDEGEERNRGNFPPRFSGRQFPNYSSELNVNALELEDSALYLCASSWSGTGATPLHFGNGTRLTVT.

The V call is TRBV13, the J call TRBJ1-2, with D uncertain. This CDR3 spans 12 amino acids. V gave up 2 bases and J gave up 9 bases, with 10 bases separating them. CDR1 PRHDT and CDR2 FYEKMQ come from the germline V gene (reference sequence). The CDR3 nucleotides are TGTGCCAGCAGCTTACGAGTCGATAGCTACACCTTC. It specifies CASSLRVDSYTF.

The chain couples TRBV4-3 to TRBJ2-3; 7 bases are a match to TRBD2. The junction had 12 bases not matched to a gene; V was cut back by 1 base and J by 8 bases. Germline V gene data show CDR1 as LGHNA and CDR2 as YSLEER. This CDR3 contains 16 residues. The CDR3 here is CASSQVIAGARGTQYF. The CDR3 DNA sequence: TGCGCCAGCAGCCAAGTAATAGCGGGCGCAAGGGGTACGCAGTATTTT.

This clone was recorded only once. This sequence joins TRBV7-9 and TRBJ2-1; maybe TRBD2 (6 bases). Germline V gives CDR1 SEHNR, CDR2 FQNEAQ (reference sequence). V was shortened by 4 bases and J by 5 bases, with 21 bases between the two germline ends. CDR3 size: 17 residues. The CDR3 DNA is TGTGCCAGCAGCTCCCCAGAAGCGGGTAGGGCTGACAATGAGCAGTTCTTC. Translating gives CASSSPEAGRADNEQFF.